The 26 T cell receptor beta chains below were found in one sample sequenced in a study of early T cells in non-severe SARS-CoV-2 infection. TCRdb fed the 5' RACE reads into MiXCR, producing one record per CDR3 protein. The table has about 22,000 distinct CDR3 sequences, less than 5.5% seen once. Sample: whole blood. The receptors derive from an adult who was a healthcare worker with PCR-confirmed SARS-CoV-2 infection or an uninfected control (not recorded which).

In its sample, this clonotype was seen many times. The chain carries TRBV4-1 and TRBJ1-6; unclear D gene. Germline values: CDR1 MGHRA, CDR2 YSYEKL. This CDR3 has 12 amino acids. Trimming cost V 0 bases and J 9 bases, with 3 bases left between them. The CDR3 loop reads CASSQDGSPLHF. As DNA, the CDR3 is TGCGCCAGCAGCCAAGATGGTTCACCCCTCCACTTT.

This clonotype is termed medium-sized. The chain carries TRBV15 and TRBJ1-5; 9 nucleotides line up with TRBD1. Germline CDR1 is LNHNV and CDR2 is YYDKDF (reference sequence). CDR3 length: 14 amino acids. The junction had 0 bases not matched to a gene; V was cut back by 0 bases and J by 6 bases. CDR3 nucleotides: TGTGCCACCAGCAGAGAACAGGGGGCTCAGCCCCAGCATTTT. Its translation: CATSREQGAQPQHF.

The chain employs TRBV19 and TRBJ1-2; D uncertain. The CDR3 sequence is 15 residues long. Germline-derived CDR1 and CDR2 are LNHDA and SQIVND (reference sequence). The germline V and J ends were trimmed by 0 bases and 3 bases, with 11 bases remaining between them. The CDR3 sequence is CASSIEAGRYYGYTF. CDR3 DNA sequence: TGTGCCAGTAGTATAGAAGCCGGTCGTTACTATGGCTACACCTTC.

This clonotype occurred a few times. This chain joins TRBV7-9 and TRBJ1-5; D not resolved. V dropped 3 bases and J dropped 0 bases, with 12 bases sitting between them. This CDR3 spans 16 amino acids. The germline CDR1 and CDR2 sequences are SEHNR and FQNEAQ (reference sequence). The DNA of the CDR3 is TGTGCCAGCAGCTTGGTCTTTGTGTCTAGCAATCAGCCCCAGCATTTT. It yields the protein CASSLVFVSSNQPQHF. Full variable domain (rest looked up from reference TRBV7-9 and TRBJ1-5): DTGVSQNPRHKITKRGQNVTFRCDPISEHNRLYWYRQTLGQGPEFLTYFQNEAQLEKSRLLSDRFSAERPKGSFSTLEIQRTEQGDSAMYLCASSLVFVSSNQPQHFGDGTRLSIL.

This clonotype was recorded many times. The chain carries TRBV6-1 and TRBJ2-7; 9 nucleotides agree with TRBD1. This CDR3 spans 13 amino acids. V trimming: 5 bases; J trimming: 9 bases; junction bases outside the gene matches: 8. Looked up from germline, CDR1 is MNHNS and CDR2 is SASEGT. CDR3 bases: TGTGCCAGCAGTTGGGACAGGGAAATGAGGCAGTACTTC. It specifies CASSWDREMRQYF.

This clonotype was observed many times. The rearrangement joins TRBV27 to TRBJ2-7; no firm D call. Trimming removed 2 bases from V and 0 bases from J, with 5 bases in between. The CDR3 extends over 13 amino acids. Germline assignment: CDR1 MNHEY and CDR2 SMNVEV (reference sequence). The CDR3 DNA sequence: TGTGCCAGCAGTTTAGTCGCCTCCTACGAGCAGTACTTC. This codes for CASSLVASYEQYF.

This clonotype was seen at least ten times. The V gene is TRBV10-3, the J gene TRBJ1-1; tentatively, D is TRBD1 (5 bases). The CDR3 contains 16 residues. Trimming removed 4 bases at V and 1 base at J, with 16 bases between. CDR1 is ENHRY and CDR2 is SYGVKD in the germline V gene. The CDR3 sequence is CAISAPSTGENTEAFF. CDR3 sequence (DNA): TGTGCCATCAGTGCACCCTCTACAGGTGAGAACACTGAAGCTTTCTTT.

This clonotype was detected only a few times. The chain carries TRBV6-6 and TRBJ2-1; TRBD2 matches at 12 bases. V dropped 7 bases and J dropped 8; count of bases not matched to a gene: 6. The CDR3 has 14 amino acids. The V gene's germline CDR1 is MNHNY and CDR2 SVGAGI (reference sequence). CDR3 nucleotide sequence: TGTGCCAGCATTGGACTAGCGGGGAGCTATGAGCAGTTCTTC. Translated: CASIGLAGSYEQFF.

This clonotype was detected many times. The chain has TRBV3-1 and TRBJ2-1; 7 bases align to TRBD2. Germline V gene lookup returns CDR1 LGHDT and CDR2 YNNKEL (reference sequence). There are 15 residues in the CDR3. The J segment lost 0 bases and the V segment lost 6 bases, leaving 5 bases of the junction unmatched. CDR3 loop: CASSLAGTSYNEQFF. The CDR3 DNA reads TGTGCCAGCAGTTTAGCGGGCACCTCCTACAATGAGCAGTTCTTC.

Ten or more counts support this clonotype. At one boundary the junction diverges from the germline segment, which might be a read error. The chain employs TRBV20-1 and TRBJ1-5; D may be TRBD1 (6 bases). CDR1 and CDR2 (germline): DFQATT, SNEGSKA (reference sequence). This CDR3 region has 15 residues. CDR3 nucleotide sequence: TGCAGTGTTAGAGAAGGGGGGGCAGGGAATCAGCCCCAGCATTTT. It translates to CSVREGGAGNQPQHF.

In this sample, this clonotype turned up many times. This chain links TRBV12-3 or TRBV12-4 with TRBJ2-1, with 9 positions matching TRBD2. The CDR3 sequence is 18 residues long. V lost 2 bases, J lost 0 bases, and 8 bases stayed unmatched. CDR3 coding DNA: TGTGCCAGCAGTTTATGGCTAGCGGGGTTTAGCTCCTACAATGAGCAGTTCTTC. Amino acids: CASSLWLAGFSSYNEQFF.

Many counts were recorded for this clonotype. The V gene is TRBV29-1, the J gene TRBJ1-1; maybe TRBD1 (5 bases). CDR1 and CDR2 (germline): SQVTM, ANQGSEA. The CDR3 is 13 amino acids. V lost 6 bases and J 1 base, leaving 12 bases between the germline ends. The CDR3 reads CSVRAGGNTEAFF. In DNA form, the CDR3 reads TGCAGCGTGAGGGCCGGGGGGAACACTGAAGCTTTCTTT.

This clonotype showed up many times. The V gene is TRBV6-4, the J gene TRBJ2-3; 7 positions agree with TRBD2. V shed 3 bases and J 4 bases; nucleotides not matched to a gene: 10. The CDR3 runs to 16 residues. Per germline, CDR1 MRHNA and CDR2 SNTAGT. The CDR3 region has the DNA TGTGCCAGCAGTGATCGGGGCGGGGGTACGTCAGATACGCAGTATTTT. It encodes CASSDRGGGTSDTQYF.

This clonotype was observed many times. The chain carries TRBV20-1 and TRBJ2-3; 9 bases align to TRBD2. CDR1 and CDR2 from the germline V gene are DFQATT and SNEGSKA (reference sequence). This CDR3 spans 14 amino acids. Trimming at V came to 6 bases and at J to 3 bases, leaving 7 bases not matched to a gene. Written as DNA, the CDR3 is TGCAGTGCGGCGGGAGGGGGGAGAACAGATACGCAGTATTTT. This gives the protein CSAAGGGRTDTQYF.

This clonotype was recorded many times. The rearrangement joins TRBV14 to TRBJ2-3; no firm D call. Looked up from germline, CDR1 is SGHDN and CDR2 is FVKESK. The CDR3 covers 14 residues. V dropped 4 bases and J dropped 1 base, with 9 bases sitting between them. This CDR3 is CASSLLAGTDTQYF. CDR3 sequence (DNA): TGTGCCAGCAGCCTTTTAGCAGGCACAGATACGCAGTATTTT.

This clonotype was observed many times. The chain carries TRBV14 and TRBJ2-2; possible D gene TRBD1, 6 bases. The germline V and J ends were trimmed by 2 bases and 4 bases, with 8 bases remaining between them. Germline V CDR1 and CDR2: SGHDN, FVKESK. The CDR3 sequence is 14 residues long. The CDR3 region is CASSQSRGTGELFF. In nucleotides, the CDR3 is TGTGCCAGCAGCCAATCCAGGGGCACCGGGGAGCTGTTTTTT.

There are many counts of this clonotype. V gene TRBV29-1 combines with J gene TRBJ1-1; D ambiguous. V lost 4 bases to trimming and J lost 4 bases, with 4 bases between them. Germline CDR1 is SQVTM and CDR2 is ANQGSEA. The CDR3 runs to 10 residues. CDR3 region: CSVAGTEAFF. The CDR3 nucleotides read TGCAGCGTTGCGGGCACTGAAGCTTTCTTT.

On this clonotype itself: A much larger clone sits a single nucleotide away, making a read error possible. J is TRBJ2-7 and V is TRBV10-1; D remains ambiguous. The V end was cut by 0 bases, the J end by 2 bases, with 8 bases between. Germline V gene data show CDR1 as WNHNN and CDR2 as SYGVQD (reference sequence). CDR3 length: 14 amino acids. In nucleotides, the CDR3 is TGCGCCAGCAGTGAGTCGGGGAACCCCTACGAGCAGTACTTC. As protein: CASSESGNPYEQYF.

This clonotype was observed many times. J is TRBJ1-6 and V is TRBV15; no clear D. V was pared by 1 base and J by 2 bases, with 9 bases between. The length of the CDR3 is 16 residues. Germline V gene lookup returns CDR1 LNHNV and CDR2 YYDKDF (reference sequence). In nucleotides, the CDR3 is TGTGCCACCAGCAGAGTCCGGACGGCCTATAATTCACCCCTCCACTTT. It codes for CATSRVRTAYNSPLHF. The whole variable domain, filled in from reference TRBV15 and TRBJ1-6, reads DAMVIQNPRYQVTQFGKPVTLSCSQTLNHNVMYWYQQKSSQAPKLLFHYYDKDFNNEADTPDNFQSRRPNTSFCFLDIRSPGLGDTAMYLCATSRVRTAYNSPLHFGNGTRLTVT.

This clonotype appeared once. This may be a read error: a much more frequent sequence differs by one nucleotide. This chain connects TRBV11-2 to TRBJ2-7; D is unclear. This CDR3 is 12 amino acids long. The V gene's germline CDR1 is SGHAT and CDR2 FQNNGV. The CDR3 DNA sequence: TGTGCCAGCAGCTTGGACGGCTACAAGCAGTACTTC. It specifies CASSLDGYKQYF.

This clonotype has at least ten counts. The V call is TRBV12-3 or TRBV12-4, the J call TRBJ2-3; 7 bases fit TRBD2. The CDR3 is made up of 16 amino acids. J lost 4 bases, V lost 7 bases, and 14 bases had no gene match. CDR3 bases: TGTGCCAGCACGACCACCCACGTAGCGGGCGCAGATACGCAGTATTTT. This translates into CASTTTHVAGADTQYF.

This sequence joins TRBV6-2 or TRBV6-3 and TRBJ2-3; D tentatively fits TRBD1 or TRBD2 (5 bases each). Per the germline V gene, CDR1 is MNHEY and CDR2 is SVGEGT. The CDR3 length is 15 residues. V dropped 0 bases and J dropped 6 bases, with 13 bases sitting between them. The chain's CDR3 is CASSYSRDPLDTQYF. As DNA, the CDR3 is TGTGCCAGCAGTTACTCACGGGACCCCCTGGATACGCAGTATTTT.

This clonotype showed up many times. The chain uses TRBV28 and TRBJ1-1, with TRBD1 matching over 10 bases. Per germline, CDR1 MDHEN and CDR2 SYDVKM. The V gene end was trimmed by 5 bases and the J gene end by 4 bases; junction bases not matched to a gene: 10. The CDR3 consists of 16 residues. CDR3 amino acids: CASSTGTGVHTTEAFF. The CDR3 DNA reads as TGTGCCAGCAGTACCGGGACAGGGGTCCATACCACTGAAGCTTTCTTT.

This clonotype was found many times. This rearrangement joins TRBV6-2 or TRBV6-3 to TRBJ2-1, with 9 bases lining up with TRBD2. The germline gives CDR1 MNHEY, CDR2 SVGEGT. The CDR3 is made up of 15 amino acids. V shed 1 base, J shed 8 bases, and the junction held 6 bases outside the gene matches. CDR3 region: CASSYLRGGLDEQFF. CDR3 nucleotide sequence: TGTGCCAGCAGTTACTTGCGGGGGGGCCTAGATGAGCAGTTCTTC.

This clonotype was found many times. This chain connects TRBV6-5 to TRBJ2-7; the D is unclear. V was shortened by 3 bases and J by 2 bases, with 8 bases between the two germline ends. This CDR3 is built from 13 residues. Germline assignment: CDR1 MNHEY and CDR2 SVGAGI. The CDR3 reads CASSYMSTYEQYF. Written as DNA, the CDR3 is TGTGCCAGCAGTTATATGTCTACCTACGAGCAGTACTTC.

This clonotype was seen at least ten times. The V and J genes are TRBV12-3 or TRBV12-4 and TRBJ2-7, with 7 bases matching TRBD2. The V and J ends lost 7 bases and 3 bases, in that order; junction bases with no gene match: 12. The CDR3 extends over 15 amino acids. In DNA form, the CDR3 reads TGTGCCAGCACCTCCGGGACTAATTCCTACTACGAGCAGTACTTC. This codes for CASTSGTNSYYEQYF.